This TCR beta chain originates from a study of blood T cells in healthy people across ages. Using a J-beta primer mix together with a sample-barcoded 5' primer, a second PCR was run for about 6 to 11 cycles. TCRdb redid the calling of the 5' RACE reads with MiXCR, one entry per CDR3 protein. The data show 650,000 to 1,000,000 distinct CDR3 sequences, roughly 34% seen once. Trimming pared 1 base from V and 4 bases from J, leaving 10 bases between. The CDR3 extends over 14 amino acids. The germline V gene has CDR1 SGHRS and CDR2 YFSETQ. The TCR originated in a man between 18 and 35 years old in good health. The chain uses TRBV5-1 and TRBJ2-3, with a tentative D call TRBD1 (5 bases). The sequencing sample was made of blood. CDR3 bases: TGCGCCAGCAGCTTGTTACAGGATCCAGATACGCAGTATTTT. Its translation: CASSLLQDPDTQYF.